These 6 T cell receptor beta chains were sequenced from one sample in a study of blood T cell repertoires in COVID-19. This table comes from immunoSEQ multiplex PCR, and its TCRdb copy is limited to in-frame clones, with some not included. Here the sample spans some 300,000 clones, roughly 90% being singletons. Material: PBMCs or T cells enriched from blood (not recorded which). These receptors came from a woman aged 25 to 39 who had been exposed to COVID-19.

The gene calls are TRBV5-1 and TRBJ1-2; no definite D call. The CDR3 loop spans 15 amino acids. Trimming shortened V by 0 bases and J by 3 bases, and 12 bases separated the two germline ends. Germline lookup yields CDR1 SGHRS and CDR2 YFSETQ. The CDR3 DNA is TGCGCCAGCAGCTTGGAGGGCACTAGGGACTATGGCTACACCTTC. Its translation is CASSLEGTRDYGYTF.

The genes are TRBV3-1 (or the pseudogene TRBV3-2) and TRBJ2-3; tentative D call: TRBD1 (6 bases). The CDR3 length is 15 residues. V lost 4 bases and J lost 0, with 11 bases in between. Per germline, CDR1 LGHDT and CDR2 YNNKEL (reference sequence). The CDR3 nucleotides are TGTGCCAGCAGCCCCAGGGGCGCGAGCACAGATACGCAGTATTTT. This codes for CASSPRGASTDTQYF.

The chain joins TRBV4-2 to TRBJ2-7; D possibly corresponds to TRBD2 (5 bases). Trimming took 0 bases from V and 3 from J, leaving 12 bases between them. In germline, CDR1 is LGHNA, CDR2 YNFKEQ. This CDR3 is built from 15 residues. CDR3 loop: CASSQELDSYYEQYF. CDR3 in DNA: TGTGCCAGCAGCCAAGAACTGGACTCTTACTACGAGCAGTACTTC.

The chain has TRBV18 and TRBJ2-7, with 9 bases matching TRBD1. This CDR3 has 16 residues. V lost 4 bases to trimming and J lost 1 base; unmatched junction nucleotides: 8. CDR1 is KGHSH, CDR2 LQKENI, per germline. The CDR3 reads CASSLNGDRASYEQYF. The CDR3 bases are TGTGCCAGCTCACTGAACGGGGACAGGGCGTCCTACGAGCAGTACTTC. The full variable domain, its missing parts supplied by reference TRBV18 and TRBJ2-7, is NAGVMQNPRHLVRRRGQEARLRCSPMKGHSHVYWYRQLPEEGLKFMVYLQKENIIDESGMPKERFSAEFPKEGPSILRIQQVVRGDSAAYFCASSLNGDRASYEQYFGPGTRLTVT.

This clone was observed a single time. The chain carries TRBV7-6 and TRBJ1-3; no clear D. Germline V gives CDR1 SGHVS, CDR2 FNYEAQ. V was cut by 5 bases and J by 1 base, with 6 bases left in between. This CDR3 contains 13 residues. CDR3 region: CASSPRSGNTIYF. The CDR3 DNA reads as TGTGCCAGCAGCCCGCGTTCTGGAAACACCATATATTTT.

This rearrangement joins TRBV18 to TRBJ2-2; 7 bases are a match to TRBD1. Trimming took 3 bases from V and 8 from J; bases not matched to a gene: 9. This CDR3 comprises 15 residues. From germline, CDR1 is KGHSH and CDR2 LQKENI. This chain's CDR3 is CASSPEDRALGELFF. Here the CDR3 DNA reads TGTGCCAGCTCACCGGAAGACAGGGCTTTGGGGGAGCTGTTTTTT.